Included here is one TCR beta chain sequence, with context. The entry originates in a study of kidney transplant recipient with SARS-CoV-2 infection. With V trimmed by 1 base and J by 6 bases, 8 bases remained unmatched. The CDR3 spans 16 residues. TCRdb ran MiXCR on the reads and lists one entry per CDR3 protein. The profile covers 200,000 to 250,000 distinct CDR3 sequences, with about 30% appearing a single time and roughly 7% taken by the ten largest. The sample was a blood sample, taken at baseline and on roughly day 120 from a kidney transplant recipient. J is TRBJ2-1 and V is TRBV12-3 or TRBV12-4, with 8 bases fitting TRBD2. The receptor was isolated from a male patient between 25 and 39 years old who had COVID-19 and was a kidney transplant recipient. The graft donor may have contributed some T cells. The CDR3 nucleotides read TGTGCCAGCAGTTTAGATTCCGGGACTAGGGCCAATGAGCAGTTCTTC. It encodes CASSLDSGTRANEQFF.